Given below is one T cell receptor beta chain in context. There is no known antigen for this receptor. No quality values exist for individual bases; no much larger clone is one base distant. Library preparation was by the immunoSEQ multiplex PCR assay. Drawn from immuneACCESS, this table holds only the in-frame rearrangements with V and J called that TCRdb kept. Clones are partly lost; checked studies trace under half to an unresolved V gene and leave the rest unexplained. For this sample the table gives about 84,000 clones, of which around 92% were detected only once. The leading ten clones occupy 15% to 19% of the sample. The data belong to a study of control samples from healthy donors and cancer patients (dated by TCRdb to the early 2020s). V is clipped by 5 bases and J by 5 bases, and the sequence between their germline boundaries is 15 bases long. Its CDR3 holds 15 amino acids, cysteine through phenylalanine. CDR3 DNA only is kept here, 45 bases in frame from base 1. CDR1 SGHTA and CDR2 FQGNSA were looked up in the germline V gene.

The TCR comes from a man aged 25 to 40 in good health. Material: blood. The chain was built from TRBV7-2 and TRBJ1-4, with TRBD1 as a weak D call on 6 bases. The CDR3 is CASSPTGGRNEKLFF. The sequence in DNA is TGTGCCAGCAGCCCGACAGGAGGGCGCAATGAAAAACTGTTTTTT.